Listed here are 16 T cell receptor beta chains from one sample, sequenced in a study of CD8 T cells in ankylosing spondylitis. Study-level points and caveats: It appeared that ankylosing spondylitis blood was characterized by a TCR beta motif of under ten highly homologous variants.

TCRdb independently ran MiXCR on the 5' RACE reads; one entry per CDR3 protein. The sample lists more than 600,000 distinct CDR3 sequences, roughly 20% occurring once. No cognate antigen is known for these TCRs. The sequencing input was blood, either unsorted or a sorted T cell fraction (not recorded which). These receptors were collected from a male donor with ankylosing spondylitis.

This clonotype showed up just a few times. The chain has TRBV20-1 and TRBJ2-5, with 7 bases aligning to TRBD1. The length of the CDR3 is 12 residues. Trimming at V came to 4 bases and at J to 5 bases, leaving 4 bases not matched to a gene. Germline V gene sequence: CDR1 DFQATT, CDR2 SNEGSKA (reference sequence). The CDR3 sequence is CSAKTGLETQYF. DNA of the CDR3: TGCAGTGCTAAGACAGGGTTGGAGACCCAGTACTTC.

The genes are TRBV5-1 and TRBJ2-7, with no clear D. This CDR3 spans 15 amino acids. The V and J ends lost 0 bases and 4 bases respectively, with 14 bases between them. Germline V gene data show CDR1 as SGHRS and CDR2 as YFSETQ. Here the CDR3 DNA reads TGCGCCAGCAGCTTGGGCCCCGTAGGGTATTACGAGCAGTACTTC. Translated: CASSLGPVGYYEQYF.

The chain has TRBV3-1 and TRBJ2-7; 8 nucleotides line up with TRBD1. The V and J ends lost 3 bases and 1 base, in that order; junction bases with no gene match: 5. CDR1 and CDR2 from the germline V gene are LGHDT and YNNKEL (reference sequence). This CDR3 has 15 residues. CDR3 DNA: TGTGCCAGCAGCCATCCGGGACAGGCTTCCTACGAGCAGTACTTC. Its translation is CASSHPGQASYEQYF.

The sample holds a few counts of this clonotype. The rearrangement uses TRBV7-8 and TRBJ2-1, with D perhaps TRBD1 or TRBD2 (5 bases each). V lost 0 bases and J lost 0, with 12 bases in between. Germline V CDR1 and CDR2: SGHVS, FQNEAQ. The CDR3 spans 17 residues. The CDR3 loop reads CASSLARVGPSYNEQFF. CDR3 bases: TGTGCCAGCAGCTTAGCGAGAGTGGGACCCTCCTACAATGAGCAGTTCTTC.

The chain links TRBV2 to TRBJ2-1; 10 bases agree with TRBD2. V lost 7 bases to trimming and J lost 7 bases; unmatched junction nucleotides: 4. CDR1 SNHLY and CDR2 FYNNEI come from the germline V gene. This CDR3 comprises 13 residues. The CDR3 nucleotides are TGTGCCAGCACTAGCGGGAGTGTTAATGAGCAGTTCTTC. Translation: CASTSGSVNEQFF.

The rearrangement uses TRBV7-6 and TRBJ2-7; 9 bases line up with TRBD1. CDR3 length: 16 residues. CDR1 SGHVS and CDR2 FNYEAQ come from the germline V gene. The J segment lost 5 bases and the V segment lost 4 bases, leaving 12 bases of the junction unmatched. For the CDR3, the DNA is TGTGCCAGCAGCTCTCAACCCCAGGACAGGGGCAACGAGCAGTACTTC. Protein product: CASSSQPQDRGNEQYF.

The chain carries TRBV7-2 and TRBJ2-7; TRBD2 matches at 7 bases. Germline values: CDR1 SGHTA, CDR2 FQGNSA. This CDR3 contains 17 residues. Trimming at V came to 2 bases and at J to 1 base, leaving 11 bases not matched to a gene. The CDR3 protein is CASSLSVVPSGSYEQYF. In DNA form, the CDR3 reads TGTGCCAGCAGCTTAAGCGTCGTCCCTAGCGGTTCCTACGAGCAGTACTTC.

This clonotype was seen more than once but under ten times. V and J are TRBV7-9 and TRBJ2-2, with D uncertain. The CDR3 is made up of 15 amino acids. The V and J ends lost 1 base and 4 bases respectively, with 10 bases between them. Germline V gene lookup returns CDR1 SEHNR and CDR2 FQNEAQ (reference sequence). The CDR3 DNA reads as TGTGCCAGCAGCTTAGGCCTAGATGTCACCGGGGAGCTGTTTTTT. Its translation: CASSLGLDVTGELFF.

The chain is built from TRBV4-1 and TRBJ1-2, with D possibly being TRBD1 (5 bases). Germline lookup yields CDR1 MGHRA and CDR2 YSYEKL. The CDR3 contains 16 residues. Trimming removed 5 bases at V and 8 bases at J, with 24 bases between. CDR3 DNA: TGCGCCAGCAGCAAAGCCCCGGATGAGGGGCCTTGGGGCTACACCTTC. Protein product: CASSKAPDEGPWGYTF.

This clonotype occurred many times. The V and J genes are TRBV20-1 and TRBJ2-7; the match to TRBD2 covers 10 bases. The germline CDR1 and CDR2 sequences are DFQATT and SNEGSKA (reference sequence). This CDR3 contains 14 residues. V shed 3 bases, J shed 3 bases, and the junction held 5 bases outside the gene matches. The chain's CDR3 is CSASTSGIFYEQYF. CDR3 bases: TGCAGTGCTAGCACTAGCGGGATCTTCTACGAGCAGTACTTC.

This clonotype has ten or more counts. This chain joins TRBV11-1 and TRBJ2-7, with 10 positions matching TRBD2. The length of the CDR3 is 15 residues. V lost 6 bases, J lost 2 bases, and 7 bases stayed unmatched. The germline V gene has CDR1 SGHAT and CDR2 FQDESV (reference sequence). Written as DNA, the CDR3 is TGTGCCAGCAGTTTAAGGCTAGCGGGGGCCTACGAGCAGTACTTC. This sequence encodes CASSLRLAGAYEQYF.

V usage is TRBV6-1 and J usage is TRBJ1-1; D possibly corresponds to TRBD1 (5 bases). Per the germline V gene, CDR1 is MNHNS and CDR2 is SASEGT. Trimming stripped 5 bases from V and 3 bases from J, with 16 bases between. This CDR3 has 15 amino acids. CDR3 DNA: TGTGCCAGCAGTCAGTACGGGGCGGGGGACACTGAAGCTTTCTTT. This codes for CASSQYGAGDTEAFF.

This clonotype turned up a few times. The rearrangement joins TRBV20-1 to TRBJ1-1; D is unclear. The length of the CDR3 is 15 residues. The germline CDR1 and CDR2 sequences are DFQATT and SNEGSKA (reference sequence). The V end lost 0 bases, the J end lost 1 base, and 12 bases lay between the germline ends. In nucleotides, the CDR3 is TGCAGTGCTAGAGATCAAGCAGCTTCGAACACTGAAGCTTTCTTT. It encodes CSARDQAASNTEAFF.

This clonotype was observed a few times. The chain employs TRBV10-3 and TRBJ2-5, with TRBD2 matching over 14 bases. The V gene end was trimmed by 2 bases and the J gene end by 3 bases; junction bases not matched to a gene: 11. This CDR3 comprises 19 residues. Germline V gene data show CDR1 as ENHRY and CDR2 as SYGVKD. The CDR3 coding sequence is TGTGCCATCAGTGAGCCGGGACTAGCGGGAGCGTTTGGAGAAGAGACCCAGTACTTC. Encoded protein: CAISEPGLAGAFGEETQYF.

The chain couples TRBV18 to TRBJ1-1; D is possibly TRBD1 (6 bases). Germline loops: CDR1 KGHSH, CDR2 LQKENI. The V end lost 3 bases, the J end lost 0 bases, and 17 bases lay between the germline ends. CDR3 length equals 17 residues. DNA of the CDR3: TGTGCCAGCTCACCGTGGGGGGCGGTTTTTATGAACACTGAAGCTTTCTTT. It codes for CASSPWGAVFMNTEAFF.

The V and J genes are TRBV28 and TRBJ2-7; no definite D call. Germline assignment: CDR1 MDHEN and CDR2 SYDVKM. V gave up 8 bases and J gave up 7 bases, with 15 bases separating them. This CDR3 spans 12 amino acids. CDR3 amino acids: CASGWPGLEQYF. As DNA, the CDR3 is TGTGCCAGCGGGTGGCCAGGTTTGGAGCAGTACTTC.